This TCR beta chain was profiled in a study of cytomegalovirus exposure and HLA in healthy donors. This PCR relied on a set of 60 Vbeta primers and 13 Jbeta primers. Generated by immunoSEQ multiplex PCR, the TCRdb table keeps only in-frame clones and is missing some. The repertoire consists of around 130,000 clones, with just under 80% occurring once and the leading ten covering 5% to 6%. This CDR3 is 14 amino acids long. Germline CDR1 is SGDLS and CDR2 is YYNGEE. Trimming took 3 bases from V and 5 from J; bases not matched to a gene: 5. Sequencing input: PBMCs. The chain combines TRBV9 with TRBJ1-2; 9 nucleotides match TRBD1. This sequence was found in a man younger than 45 in good health and CMV-seronegative. The CDR3 loop reads CASSGTGTGYGYTF. The CDR3 nucleotides read TGTGCCAGCAGCGGGACCGGGACAGGGTATGGCTACACCTTC.